The clone carrying this T cell receptor (beta chain) was found a few times. Its specificity is not known. In germline, CDR1 is SNHLY, CDR2 FYNNEI. This CDR3 is built from 13 residues. V was shortened by 1 base and J by 4 bases, with 7 bases between the two germline ends. The sample originates from a study of CD8 T cells in ankylosing spondylitis. TCRdb processed the 5' RACE reads anew with MiXCR; each CDR3 protein has one entry. This table holds roughly 30,000 distinct CDR3 sequences, less than 40% found once. Overall study findings and caveats: Disease-linked clones displayed a CD8+ phenotype and appeared relatively rarely in peripheral blood.

This clonotype originated in a male donor with ankylosing spondylitis. The gene calls are TRBV2 and TRBJ1-2; D remains unclear. The specimen was synovial fluid, either unsorted or a sorted T cell fraction (not recorded which). The CDR3 reads CASSEGRVYGYTF. Here the CDR3 DNA reads TGTGCCAGCAGTGAAGGACGCGTCTATGGCTACACCTTC.